The 12 T cell receptor beta chains in this list originate from one sample, sequenced in a study of blood T cell repertoires in COVID-19 (dated by TCRdb to the early 2020s). Receptor amplification or capture employed the immunoSEQ multiplex PCR assay. What TCRdb holds here is the immuneACCESS table cut down to in-frame rearrangements. Part of the clones is not present; checked against another copy, under half of the missing clones reflect an unresolved V gene, and the others are unexplained. The sample yields about 120,000 clones; over 75% were counted once. Of the sample, approximately 10% falls within the top ten clones. Material for sequencing was peripheral blood. The source of these receptors is a man of 80 years or more with acute or convalescent COVID-19.

The chain links TRBV12-5 to TRBJ1-3, with D tentatively TRBD1 (6 bases). This CDR3 is 15 amino acids long. Germline assignment: CDR1 LGHNT and CDR2 FRNRAP. Trimming pared 2 bases from V and 0 bases from J, leaving 8 bases between. The CDR3 loop is CASGLTGSSGNTIYF. In DNA form, the CDR3 reads TGTGCTAGTGGTTTGACAGGGTCCTCTGGAAACACCATATATTTT.

This chain joins TRBV3-1 (or the pseudogene TRBV3-2) and TRBJ2-5; possible D gene TRBD2, 5 bases. Per the germline V gene, CDR1 is LGHDT and CDR2 is YNNKEL (reference sequence). V was shortened by 1 base and J by 3 bases, with 12 bases between the two germline ends. This CDR3 has 15 amino acids. CDR3 sequence: CASSQVTSRKETQYF. CDR3 sequence (DNA): TGTGCCAGCAGCCAAGTAACTAGTAGGAAAGAGACCCAGTACTTC.

The chain links TRBV27 to TRBJ2-6, with D unresolved. CDR1 is MNHEY and CDR2 is SMNVEV in the germline V gene (reference sequence). The CDR3 length is 15 residues. Trimming took off 3 bases at V and 0 bases at J, with 6 bases between the two ends. CDR3 in amino acids: CASSFSLSGANVLTF. DNA for the CDR3: TGTGCCAGCAGTTTTTCCCTCTCTGGGGCCAACGTCCTGACTTTC.

V usage is TRBV29-1 and J usage is TRBJ1-5; D unresolved. The CDR3 loop spans 13 amino acids. Per the germline V gene, CDR1 is SQVTM and CDR2 is ANQGSEA. The V end was cut by 7 bases, the J end by 1 base, with 11 bases between. CDR3 DNA sequence: TGCAGCGCCTGGACGGGGAGCAATCAGCCCCAGCATTTT. This encodes CSAWTGSNQPQHF. The complete variable domain, with remaining parts taken from reference TRBV29-1 and TRBJ1-5, reads SAVISQKPSRDICQRGTSLTIQCQVDSQVTMMFWYRQQPGQSLTLIATANQGSEATYESGFVIDKFPISRPNLTFSTLTVSNMSPEDSSIYLCSAWTGSNQPQHFGDGTRLSIL.

The V gene is TRBV7-9, the J gene TRBJ1-5, with a weak D call TRBD1 (5 bases). Trimming removed 1 base from V and 1 base from J, with 11 bases in between. Germline CDR1 is SEHNR and CDR2 is FQNEAQ (reference sequence). The CDR3 is 16 residues long. Here the CDR3 DNA reads TGTGCCAGCAGCTTAGATAATGCAGGGAGCAATCAGCCCCAGCATTTT. Its protein product is CASSLDNAGSNQPQHF.

This chain joins TRBV25-1 and TRBJ2-3, with a weak D call TRBD1 (5 bases). The V end was cut by 7 bases, the J end by 0 bases, with 5 bases between. This CDR3 is built from 12 residues. The germline gives CDR1 MGHDK, CDR2 SYGVNS. As DNA, the CDR3 is TGTGCCAGCAAGGGGAGCACAGATACGCAGTATTTT. Translated: CASKGSTDTQYF.

The V gene is TRBV27, the J gene TRBJ1-2; 9 bases are shared with TRBD1. CDR1 and CDR2 from the germline V gene are MNHEY and SMNVEV (reference sequence). This CDR3 is built from 16 residues. J was trimmed by 6 bases and V by 2 bases; bases with no gene match: 10. The CDR3 DNA is TGTGCCAGCAGTTTAATTTGGGGGACAGGGAGGGATGGCTACACCTTC. It yields the protein CASSLIWGTGRDGYTF.

The chain has TRBV30 and TRBJ1-3; 10 nucleotides line up with TRBD1. The V gene end was trimmed by 4 bases and the J gene end by 11 bases; junction bases not matched to a gene: 11. This CDR3 has 14 residues. Looked up from germline, CDR1 is GTSNPN and CDR2 is SVGIG (reference sequence). The CDR3 here is CAWIRQGAGRSIYF. CDR3 sequence (DNA): TGTGCCTGGATTCGACAGGGGGCAGGCCGCTCCATATATTTT.

This chain links TRBV28 with TRBJ1-1; D not resolved. V was shortened by 6 bases and J by 8 bases, with 7 bases between the two germline ends. This CDR3 is 10 amino acids long. Germline V lookup: CDR1 MDHEN, CDR2 SYDVKM. CDR3 amino acids: CASREREAFF. The CDR3 DNA reads TGTGCCAGCAGGGAGAGAGAAGCTTTCTTT.

The chain joins TRBV12-3 or TRBV12-4 to TRBJ1-2, with D possibly TRBD1 on 5 matching bases. The CDR3 is made up of 13 amino acids. Deletions cut 6 bases from V and 7 bases from J, with 15 bases between. The CDR3 sequence is CASSGGAKGGYTF. CDR3 DNA: TGTGCCAGCAGCGGCGGGGCAAAGGGTGGCTACACCTTC.

This clone appeared a single time. The V gene is TRBV5-5, the J gene TRBJ2-1, with 14 bases aligning to TRBD2. This CDR3 has 15 residues. CDR1 is SGHKS, CDR2 YYEKEE, per germline (reference sequence). V trimming: 4 bases; J trimming: 9 bases; junction bases outside the gene matches: 6. The CDR3 DNA reads TGTGCCAGCAGCGGCGGGACTAGCGGGAGAACTGAGCAGTTCTTC. This gives the protein CASSGGTSGRTEQFF.

The CDR3 bases are TGTGCCAGCAGCAACAACAGGGCTGGAAACACCATATATTTT. Amino acids: CASSNNRAGNTIYF. This chain connects TRBV4-2 to TRBJ1-3; tentatively, D is TRBD1 (6 bases). The CDR3 has 14 residues. Trimming left V 5 bases short and J 2 bases short, with 10 bases between. Germline assignment: CDR1 LGHNA and CDR2 YNFKEQ.